This TCR beta chain was captured in a study of blood T cell repertoires in COVID-19. For the study at large: Italy, Spain and the United States were the sources of the convalescent and acute COVID-19 samples.

The study drew participants aged about 18 to 95 years from about two dozen US areas. Cohort 3 recovery required two negative PCRs, clearance, or symptom resolution. The junction had 14 bases not matched to a gene; V was cut back by 8 bases and J by 3 bases. CDR1 and CDR2 (germline): MDHEN, SYDVKM. The CDR3 spans 17 residues. Data came from immunoSEQ multiplex PCR; TCRdb stores just in-frame clones and leaves some out. The sample lists approximately 230,000 clones, 85% to 90% seen once, with more than 1.5% in the top ten. The sequencing sample was made of PBMCs or T cells enriched from blood (not recorded which). The V gene is TRBV28, the J gene TRBJ2-1; 9 bases line up with TRBD1. This sequence was found in a middle-aged man who had recovered from COVID-19. CDR3 sequence (DNA): TGTGCCAGCTGCCGGGACAGGGAGTCCCTCATCTACAATGAGCAGTTCTTC. Its protein is CASCRDRESLIYNEQFF.